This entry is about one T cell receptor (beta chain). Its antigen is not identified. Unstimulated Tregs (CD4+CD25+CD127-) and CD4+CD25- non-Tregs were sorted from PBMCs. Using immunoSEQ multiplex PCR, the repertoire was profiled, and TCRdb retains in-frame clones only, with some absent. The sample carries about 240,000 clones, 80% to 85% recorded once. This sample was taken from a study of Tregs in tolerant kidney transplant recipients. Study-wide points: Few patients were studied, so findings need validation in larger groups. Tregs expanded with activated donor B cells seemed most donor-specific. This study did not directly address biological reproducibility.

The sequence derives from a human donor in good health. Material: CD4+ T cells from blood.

DNA for the CDR3: TGTGCCTGGAGTGTAGGAAGGCGGACTAGCGGGGGGAGACGACGTTGGGACACCGGGGAGCTGTTTTTT. Translation gives CAWSVGRRTSGGRRRWDTGELFF. This chain links TRBV30 with TRBJ2-2; 14 nucleotides match TRBD2. J gave up 3 bases and V 0 bases, and 21 bases lay outside the gene matches. Germline CDR1 reads GTSNPN; CDR2 reads SVGIG (reference sequence). This CDR3 region has 23 residues.